The source of this TCR beta chain is a study of metastatic and nonmetastatic thyroid tumors. Background on the study: Comparison of repertoires was carried out across blood and tumor or nodule tissue from malignant and benign thyroid patients.

Treatment of any kind had been given to no patient before thyroid surgery. TCRdb re-analyzed the PCR reads through MiXCR. Here the sample spans around 20,000 clones, about 30% being singletons. Study findings and constraints: Malignant thyroid tumors reportedly had TCR beta diversity that was significantly higher than in benign nodules, in blood and tumor.

Germline values: CDR1 LNHDA, CDR2 SQIVND (reference sequence). The CDR3 extends over 13 amino acids. Trimming cost V 7 bases and J 6 bases, with 13 bases left between them. Concerning this clone itself: As yet, its antigen is unknown.

Sequenced: adjacent normal tissue. The chain recombines TRBV19 with TRBJ2-1; D uncertain. The TCR comes from a female donor with papillary thyroid cancer or a benign thyroid nodule (not recorded which). Some clones in this sample may be carry-over from other donors' samples. The CDR3 sequence is CASTSAPPNEQFF. The CDR3 DNA follows: TGTGCCAGTACCTCCGCCCCACCCAATGAGCAGTTCTTC.